The 32 T cell receptor beta chains in this list originate from one sample, sequenced in a study of response to subunit inactivated influenza vaccine. TCRdb re-derived calls from the RT-PCR reads in MiXCR, one entry per CDR3 protein. The sample contains 860,000 or so distinct CDR3 sequences, around 20% of which appear only once. The sequencing used PBMCs from blood, collected more than 4 days after vaccination. These receptor sequences come from a man in his forties or fifties who received an inactivated influenza vaccine.

This clonotype occurred a few times. The DNA is left out, because the CDR3 cannot be placed on it with certainty; the CDR3 is given as TCRdb lists it. The genes are TRBV6-2 or TRBV6-3 and TRBJ2-3. Per the germline V gene, CDR1 is MNHEY and CDR2 is SVGEGT. The CDR3 contains 13 residues when both ends are counted. CDR3 sequence reads: CASSTSYTDTQYF.

The V and J genes are TRBV4-1 and TRBJ2-7; D gene unclear. CDR3 size: 15 residues. Germline CDR1 MGHRA, CDR2 YSYEKL. With 3 bases removed from V and 5 bases from J, the gap between germline ends came to 17 bases. This chain's CDR3 is CASSQPGALRNEQYF. The DNA for the CDR3 is TGCGCCAGCAGCCAGCCCGGTGCCCTCCGGAACGAGCAGTACTTC.

The J gene is TRBJ1-5, the V gene TRBV6-1, with 7 positions matching TRBD1. This CDR3 has 15 amino acids. Germline V lookup: CDR1 MNHNS, CDR2 SASEGT. Trimming cost V 6 bases and J 5 bases; bases outside gene matches: 10. In DNA, the CDR3 is TGTGCCAGCAGCCTGACAGGGAGCTGGGATCAGCCCCAGCATTTT. This sequence encodes CASSLTGSWDQPQHF.

The rearrangement links TRBV12-3 or TRBV12-4 to TRBJ2-7; no firm D call. The V gene lost 3 bases and the J gene lost 2 bases, with 14 bases spanning the gap. The CDR3 is 15 amino acids. The CDR3 region is CASSFLSSPAYEQYF. CDR3 coding DNA: TGTGCCAGCAGTTTTTTGTCCAGCCCGGCCTACGAGCAGTACTTC.

This clonotype has only a few counts. The chain couples TRBV29-1 to TRBJ2-7, with D hard to call. Germline CDR1 SQVTM, CDR2 ANQGSEA. This CDR3 has 12 amino acids. With 4 bases removed from V and 6 bases from J, the gap between germline ends came to 13 bases. CDR3 sequence (DNA): TGCAGCGTTGCGTGGGGTCCCCTCGAGCAGTACTTC. This sequence encodes CSVAWGPLEQYF.

V and J are TRBV18 and TRBJ2-1; 7 positions match TRBD2. The germline CDR1 and CDR2 sequences are KGHSH and LQKENI. The CDR3 loop spans 17 amino acids. Germline trimming cut 3 bases from V and 6 bases from J; bases unmatched to any gene: 14. For the CDR3, the DNA is TGTGCCAGCTCACCCCCCCCGGCCGGGACTACGGGCAATGAGCAGTTCTTC. Translation gives CASSPPPAGTTGNEQFF.

This clonotype was detected only a few times. J is TRBJ2-5 and V is TRBV5-1; 7 positions agree with TRBD1. The CDR3 has 15 residues. Trimming cost V 4 bases and J 2 bases; bases outside gene matches: 8. Germline-derived CDR1 and CDR2 are SGHRS and YFSETQ. The CDR3 loop reads CASSGRPGGQETQYF. As DNA, the CDR3 is TGCGCCAGCAGCGGGAGACCAGGGGGTCAAGAGACCCAGTACTTC.

The sample holds a few counts of this clonotype. V is TRBV12-3 or TRBV12-4 and J is TRBJ1-5; the D gene is possibly TRBD1 (5 bases). The CDR3 length is 15 residues. Deletions cut 1 base from V and 9 bases from J, with 16 bases between. Here the CDR3 DNA reads TGTGCCAGCAGTTTAGACCCCGTTAGGGGAAGGCCCCAGCATTTT. This codes for CASSLDPVRGRPQHF.

The V and J genes are TRBV10-3 and TRBJ2-3; possible D gene TRBD2, 6 bases. Germline assignment: CDR1 ENHRY and CDR2 SYGVKD. The ends were cut back, 0 bases at V and 0 bases at J, with 7 bases in the middle. CDR3 length equals 15 residues. Written as DNA, the CDR3 is TGTGCCATCAGTGAGTCGCTAGCGAGCACAGATACGCAGTATTTT. Encoded protein: CAISESLASTDTQYF.

The rearrangement uses TRBV5-1 and TRBJ1-1; 7 nucleotides line up with TRBD1. The CDR3 has 16 residues. Trimming at V came to 0 bases and at J to 4 bases, leaving 9 bases not matched to a gene. CDR1 and CDR2 (germline): SGHRS, YFSETQ. DNA for the CDR3: TGCGCCAGCAGCTTGGTGGTAGGGGGCGCGGTCACTGAAGCTTTCTTT. This translates into CASSLVVGGAVTEAFF.

The rearrangement uses TRBV7-2 and TRBJ2-7; the match to TRBD2 covers 12 bases. Germline CDR1 reads SGHTA; CDR2 reads FQGNSA. The junction had 11 bases not matched to a gene; V was cut back by 4 bases and J by 7 bases. CDR3 size: 16 residues. The CDR3 loop is CASSSSSGRAAREQYF. CDR3 DNA: TGTGCCAGCAGCTCCTCTAGCGGGAGGGCAGCGAGGGAGCAGTACTTC.

This clonotype has at least ten counts. The chain combines TRBV29-1 with TRBJ1-2; 10 positions agree with TRBD1. Germline V lookup: CDR1 SQVTM, CDR2 ANQGSEA. This CDR3 comprises 14 residues. Trimming removed 4 bases from V and 8 bases from J; junction bases left unmatched: 10. The CDR3 loop is CSVGDRGYRGGYTF. In nucleotides, the CDR3 is TGCAGCGTTGGGGACAGGGGTTATCGAGGAGGCTACACCTTC.

J is TRBJ2-7 and V is TRBV20-1; the match to TRBD1 covers 8 bases. After removal of 7 bases from V and 2 bases from J, the junction contained 7 bases not matched to a gene. The germline V gene has CDR1 DFQATT and CDR2 SNEGSKA (reference sequence). The CDR3 has 13 amino acids. The CDR3 is CSVKGQETYEQYF. The CDR3, as DNA: TGCAGTGTCAAGGGACAGGAGACCTACGAGCAGTACTTC.

This clonotype was detected once. The chain links TRBV20-1 to TRBJ1-1; 8 positions agree with TRBD1. This CDR3 region has 14 residues. The ends lost 3 bases at V and 7 bases at J; junction bases unmatched: 10. Germline V gene sequence: CDR1 DFQATT, CDR2 SNEGSKA (reference sequence). CDR3: CSARGGRGPGEAFF. CDR3 nucleotide sequence: TGCAGTGCTAGGGGGGGCAGGGGGCCTGGTGAAGCTTTCTTT.

This clonotype was seen only a few times. This chain joins TRBV3-1 and TRBJ2-1; TRBD2 agrees at 9 bases. Germline V gene data show CDR1 as LGHDT and CDR2 as YNNKEL (reference sequence). This CDR3 is 12 amino acids long. V lost 4 bases and J lost 12; bases outside the gene matches: 4. This chain's CDR3 is CASSLRGRGQFF. DNA of the CDR3: TGTGCCAGCAGCCTACGCGGGAGGGGGCAGTTCTTC.

This clonotype appeared many times. The J gene is TRBJ2-2, the V gene TRBV12-3 or TRBV12-4, with D perhaps matching TRBD1 (5 bases). The CDR3 spans 15 residues. V was cut by 7 bases and J by 4 bases, with 16 bases left in between. CDR3 in amino acids: CASKTRAVGTGELFF. Written as DNA, the CDR3 is TGTGCCAGCAAGACCAGGGCGGTGGGCACCGGGGAGCTGTTTTTT.

In this sample, this clonotype turned up many times. The chain carries TRBV7-9 and TRBJ2-5; D is ambiguous. Germline assignment: CDR1 SEHNR and CDR2 FQNEAQ (reference sequence). The length of the CDR3 is 11 residues. The V gene lost 3 bases and the J gene lost 5 bases, with 4 bases spanning the gap. CDR3 in amino acids: CASSFTETQYF. Written as DNA, the CDR3 is TGTGCCAGCAGCTTTACGGAGACCCAGTACTTC. The variable domain in full, with the rest retrieved from reference TRBV7-9 and TRBJ2-5, is DTGVSQNPRHKITKRGQNVTFRCDPISEHNRLYWYRQTLGQGPEFLTYFQNEAQLEKSRLLSDRFSAERPKGSFSTLEIQRTEQGDSAMYLCASSFTETQYFGPGTRLLVL.

This clonotype was seen a handful of times. The CDR3 DNA follows: TGCGCCAGCAGCCGATCCACTGCTAGCGGGGGTTTGCAGACCCAGTACTTC. Translating it yields CASSRSTASGGLQTQYF. The V gene is TRBV4-3, the J gene TRBJ2-5; the match to TRBD2 covers 10 bases. The CDR3 sequence is 17 residues long. CDR1 is LGHNA, CDR2 YSLEER, per germline. V shed 4 bases and J 6 bases; nucleotides not matched to a gene: 14.

This chain joins TRBV7-2 and TRBJ2-3, with TRBD1 as a possible D gene (6 bases). Germline loops: CDR1 SGHTA, CDR2 FQGNSA. The CDR3 contains 15 residues. V shed 5 bases and J shed 4 bases, with 16 bases lying between them. The CDR3 is CASSPGTFSPDTQYF. CDR3 sequence (DNA): TGTGCCAGCAGCCCTGGGACATTCAGCCCAGATACGCAGTATTTT.

This clonotype was observed a handful of times. The V call is TRBV7-6, the J call TRBJ2-3, with TRBD2 matching 7 bases. The CDR3 sequence is 16 residues long. Germline V gives CDR1 SGHVS, CDR2 FNYEAQ. J gave up 1 base and V 5 bases, and 9 bases lay outside the gene matches. The CDR3 is CASSPRDYLRTDTQYF. The DNA of the CDR3 is TGTGCCAGCAGCCCGAGGGACTACCTACGCACAGATACGCAGTATTTT. The full variable domain, its missing parts supplied by reference TRBV7-6 and TRBJ2-3, is GAGVSQSPRYKVTKRGQDVALRCDPISGHVSLYWYRQALGQGPEFLTYFNYEAQQDKSGLPNDRFSAERPEGSISTLTIQRTEQRDSAMYRCASSPRDYLRTDTQYFGPGTRLTVL.

This clonotype has just a few counts. V is TRBV27 and J is TRBJ1-4; TRBD1 might be the D (5 bases). Trimming removed 4 bases at V and 8 bases at J, with 14 bases between. CDR3 length equals 14 residues. Germline V gene sequence: CDR1 MNHEY, CDR2 SMNVEV (reference sequence). The CDR3 nucleotides are TGTGCCAGCAGTTATGGGGCGCATGAAGAAAAACTGTTTTTT. Its translation: CASSYGAHEEKLFF.

The gene calls are TRBV25-1 and TRBJ2-6; no definite D call. CDR1 MGHDK and CDR2 SYGVNS come from the germline V gene. Trimming removed 7 bases from V and 4 bases from J, with 8 bases in between. The CDR3 is made up of 13 amino acids. The CDR3 DNA sequence: TGTGCCAGCACCCCGGCCGGGGCCAACGTCCTGACTTTC. This codes for CASTPAGANVLTF.

The chain joins TRBV5-1 to TRBJ2-2, with D possibly being TRBD2 (6 bases). From germline, CDR1 is SGHRS and CDR2 YFSETQ. Trimming cost V 4 bases and J 4 bases, with 17 bases left between them. This CDR3 spans 16 amino acids. The CDR3 spells CASSRRGNWGTGELFF. DNA of the CDR3: TGCGCCAGCAGCCGCCGGGGGAATTGGGGCACCGGGGAGCTGTTTTTT.

This chain connects TRBV12-3 or TRBV12-4 to TRBJ2-5; D perhaps matches TRBD2 (6 bases). The ends were cut back, 2 bases at V and 4 bases at J, with 14 bases in the middle. The CDR3 has 15 amino acids. CDR3 sequence (DNA): TGTGCCAGCAGTTTAAGCGCCGGGGGTGCAGAGACCCAGTACTTC. Amino acids: CASSLSAGGAETQYF.

This clonotype was recorded a few times. The chain is built from TRBV9 and TRBJ2-1; weak D call: TRBD2 (6 bases). Trimming left V 3 bases short and J 10 bases short, with 17 bases between. Germline V gives CDR1 SGDLS, CDR2 YYNGEE. This CDR3 comprises 14 residues. The CDR3 is CASSALFSGGEQFF. CDR3 DNA sequence: TGTGCCAGCAGCGCCCTCTTTAGCGGAGGCGAGCAGTTCTTC.

The gene calls are TRBV12-3 or TRBV12-4 and TRBJ2-1; 7 bases map to TRBD2. The V and J ends lost 3 bases and 9 bases, in that order; junction bases with no gene match: 5. The CDR3 is 13 amino acids. The chain's CDR3 is CASSLTSPTEQFF. The CDR3 DNA sequence: TGTGCCAGCAGTTTGACTAGCCCGACTGAGCAGTTCTTC.

The chain uses TRBV20-1 and TRBJ1-1, with D possibly matching TRBD1 (6 bases). CDR1 and CDR2 (germline): DFQATT, SNEGSKA (reference sequence). The CDR3 contains 13 residues. The V and J ends lost 6 bases and 4 bases respectively, with 15 bases between them. CDR3: CSATDRPFTEAFF. The CDR3 nucleotides read TGCAGTGCCACCGACAGGCCATTCACTGAAGCTTTCTTT.

Written as DNA, the CDR3 is TGTGCCAGCAGCGTAGATGGGGTTAGCACAGATACGCAGTATTTT. It codes for CASSVDGVSTDTQYF. This sequence joins TRBV9 and TRBJ2-3; D is undetermined. Germline CDR1 SGDLS, CDR2 YYNGEE. Trimming pared 0 bases from V and 0 bases from J, leaving 8 bases between. This CDR3 region has 15 residues.

The V and J genes are TRBV10-3 and TRBJ2-7; 10 bases are shared with TRBD1. The trim removed 6 bases at V and 2 bases at J, leaving 4 bases unmatched. Germline values: CDR1 ENHRY, CDR2 SYGVKD. The CDR3 totals 14 residues. CDR3 nucleotide sequence: TGTGCCATCAGGCCGGGACAGGGGACCTACGAGCAGTACTTC. Translating it yields CAIRPGQGTYEQYF.

This clonotype turned up a few times. The chain joins TRBV20-1 to TRBJ1-6; 12 bases line up with TRBD1. The CDR3 spans 15 residues. The junction had 6 bases not matched to a gene; V was cut back by 4 bases and J by 8 bases. The germline V gene has CDR1 DFQATT and CDR2 SNEGSKA (reference sequence). The CDR3 DNA reads TGCAGTGCTAACAGGGACAGGGGGCTTTATTCACCCCTCCACTTT. Its protein product is CSANRDRGLYSPLHF.

This clonotype appeared a few times. The chain has TRBV20-1 and TRBJ1-5; D gene uncertain. Germline CDR1 DFQATT, CDR2 SNEGSKA (reference sequence). V lost 6 bases, J lost 6 bases, and 12 bases lay in between. The CDR3 is 12 amino acids. The CDR3 loop reads CSAWSPGQPQHF. CDR3 in DNA: TGCAGTGCATGGTCTCCCGGTCAGCCCCAGCATTTT.

V gene TRBV20-1 combines with J gene TRBJ2-5, with D perhaps matching TRBD2 (6 bases). Trimming took off 4 bases at V and 5 bases at J, with 17 bases between the two ends. Germline CDR1 DFQATT, CDR2 SNEGSKA (reference sequence). The CDR3 consists of 14 residues. The CDR3 here is CSAKRGTSMETQYF. CDR3 nucleotide sequence: TGCAGTGCTAAAAGAGGGACTTCCATGGAGACCCAGTACTTC.